This T cell receptor (beta chain) comes out of a study of blood T cells in healthy people across ages (dated by TCRdb to the mid-2010s). Notes on the research overall: In model experiments, roughly one uniquely barcoded TCR beta cDNA molecule per two T cells was captured by template switching. To avoid experimental bias, donors of different ages were spread randomly across the sequencing lanes. The donors were split into four age groups: young (average around 16 years), middle-aged (about 40), aged (about 56) and long-lived (under 90). Age-related changes in TCR beta repertoire diversity were measured in the study by deep sequencing normalized with unique cDNA molecular identifiers. Using the same blood draw, the study looked at two additional independent replicas of 1 million unique cDNA reads for two donors, one aged 18 to 30 and the other aged 80 or older.

A word on this clonotype: Its antigen is currently not known. No base qualities exist here, and no much larger clone lies one base off it.

The approximately 40 donors, aged about 6 to 100 years, were systemically healthy Caucasian individuals from Russia. About 9.8 milliliters of peripheral blood were drawn from each donor into EDTA-treated Vacutainer tubes. Ficoll-Paque density-gradient centrifugation was used to isolate PBMCs, with at least 7 million per sample. Trizol reagent was used to extract total RNA from the PBMCs, yielding at least 5 micrograms per sample. The percentages of naive CD45RAhigh/CD27high T cells were determined by flow cytometry on a PBMC aliquot from every donor. Study-wide conclusions, independent of this receptor: Estimates of total diversity based on one million sequenced T cells were regarded as lower bounds and as underestimates. Conclusive comparison of naive and antigen-experienced compartments was prevented by the profiling of bulk unsorted PBMCs. Compared with the aged group, more naive CD4+ T cells, fewer expanded clones and increased TCR diversity were shown by the long-lived group, suggesting age selection. The percentage of naive T cells measured by flow cytometry correlated strongly with observed TCR beta diversity. Because the CMV infection status of the donors was unknown, age-related changes in expanded clonotypes may potentially have been confounded. Observed TCR beta diversity per million T cells fell roughly linearly with age, and a significant reduction was already apparent by age roughly 40.

The library was obtained by 5' RACE. These reads were obtained on an Illumina HiSeq 2500. A second about 7 to 12 cycle PCR used a sample-barcoded 5' primer and a J-beta primer mix. A unique molecular identifier was introduced onto each TCR beta cDNA molecule by a template-switch 5' adaptor carrying 12 random nucleotides. Each sample yielded at least 2.5 million CDR3-containing paired-end reads. All of the RNA was converted into first-strand cDNA using the Mint cDNA synthesis kit, with a TRBC-specific oligonucleotide serving as the primer. Following uracil-DNA glycosylase treatment, all cDNA underwent a first 18-cycle PCR with the universal primers M1SS and BC2_uni_R. The published analysis was carried out like this. Normalization of each sample was performed by random selection of 1 million high-quality reads, each carrying a distinct molecular identifier. Instead of being binned into consensus sequences, reads that shared molecular identifiers were thrown out. MiTCR, set to a Q25 quality threshold and the strictest error-elimination algorithm, was used for CDR3 identification, clonotype clustering and error correction. A nonparametric unseen species model using Euler transformation provided a lower-bound estimate of total TCR beta diversity. Clones were called with MiXCR by TCRdb after fastp trimmed the public reads at Q25, and only in-frame beta chains were retained. Each CDR3 protein gets just one entry, which takes the most common genes and DNA from the rows behind it. The V and J calls were not made by the authors but by TCRdb's processing. In this sample the table shows 1.5 million to 2 million distinct CDR3 sequences, 40% to 55% of which occur a single time. The ten largest clonotypes hold approximately 2% of the sample.

The sequence derives from a woman in her forties in good health. Sequenced input: blood.

CDR3 loop: CASSLALGLDTQYF. The nucleotide sequence is given as TGCGCCAGCAGCTTGGCCCTAGGGTTGGATACGCAGTATTTT. The rearrangement combines TRBV5-1 with TRBJ2-3, with the identity of the D gene unclear. The CDR3 sequence holds 14 residues, the cysteine and phenylalanine included. Of all the DNA, just the CDR3 is kept, 42 bases in frame from base 1. CDR1 and CDR2, per the germline V gene, are SGHRS and YFSETQ. Relative to germline, V is 0 bases shorter and J is 6 bases shorter, with 11 bases between their ends. Joined to the reference TRBV5-1 and TRBJ2-3 proteins, this CDR3 gives the full variable domain: KAGVTQTPRYLIKTRGQQVTLSCSPISGHRSVSWYQQTPGQGLQFLFEYFSETQRNKGNFPGRFSGRQFSNSRSEMNVSTLELGDSALYLCASSLALGLDTQYFGPGTRLTVL.